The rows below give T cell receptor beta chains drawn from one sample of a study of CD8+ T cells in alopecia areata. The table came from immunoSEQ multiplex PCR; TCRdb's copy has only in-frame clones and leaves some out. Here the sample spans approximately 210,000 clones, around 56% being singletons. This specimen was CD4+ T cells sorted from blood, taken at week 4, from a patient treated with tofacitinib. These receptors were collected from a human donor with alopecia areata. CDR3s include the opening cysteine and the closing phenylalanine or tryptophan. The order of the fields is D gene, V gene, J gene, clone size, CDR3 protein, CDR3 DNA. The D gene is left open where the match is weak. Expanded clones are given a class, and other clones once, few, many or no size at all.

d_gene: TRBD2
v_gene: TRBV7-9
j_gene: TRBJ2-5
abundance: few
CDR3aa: CASSHRTSGGQETQYF
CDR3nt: TGTGCCAGCAGCCACCGGACTAGCGGCGGGCAAGAGACCCAGTACTTC

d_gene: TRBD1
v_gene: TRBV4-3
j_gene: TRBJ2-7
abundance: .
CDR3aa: CASSQQDRGLYEQYF
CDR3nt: TGCGCCAGCAGCCAACAAGACAGGGGGCTTTACGAGCAGTACTTC

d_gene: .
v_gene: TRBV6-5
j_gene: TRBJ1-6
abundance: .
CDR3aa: CASSRQRGAPLHF
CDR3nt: TGTGCCAGCAGTCGTCAGCGGGGGGCACCCCTCCACTTT

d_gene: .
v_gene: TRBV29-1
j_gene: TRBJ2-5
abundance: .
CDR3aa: CSVAGVLQETQYF
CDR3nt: TGCAGCGTTGCTGGAGTCCTCCAAGAGACCCAGTACTTC

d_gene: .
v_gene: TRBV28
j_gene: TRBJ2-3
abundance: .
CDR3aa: CASSSIWDTQYF
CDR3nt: TGTGCCAGCAGTTCGATTTGGGATACGCAGTATTTT

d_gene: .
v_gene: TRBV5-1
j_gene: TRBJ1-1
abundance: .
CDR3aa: CASSSQQNTEAFF
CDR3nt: TGCGCCAGCAGCTCTCAACAGAACACTGAAGCTTTCTTT

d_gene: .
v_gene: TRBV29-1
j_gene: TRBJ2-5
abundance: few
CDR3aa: CSARQGNQETQYF
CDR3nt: TGCAGCGCTCGCCAGGGAAACCAAGAGACCCAGTACTTC

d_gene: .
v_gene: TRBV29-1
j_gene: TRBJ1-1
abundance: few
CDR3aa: CSVGAGSYTEAFF
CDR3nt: TGCAGCGTGGGAGCGGGCAGCTACACTGAAGCTTTCTTT

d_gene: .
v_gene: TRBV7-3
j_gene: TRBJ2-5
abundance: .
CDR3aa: CASSLSGGFQETQYF
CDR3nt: TGTGCCAGCAGCTTAAGCGGAGGGTTCCAAGAGACCCAGTACTTC

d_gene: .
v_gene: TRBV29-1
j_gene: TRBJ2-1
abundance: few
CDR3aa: CSVERVGNEQFF
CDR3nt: TGCAGCGTTGAGCGGGTGGGGAATGAGCAGTTCTTC

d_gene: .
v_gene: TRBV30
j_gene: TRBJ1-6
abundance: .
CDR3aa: CAWSSTGNSPLHF
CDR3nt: TGTGCCTGGAGTTCTACAGGGAATTCACCCCTCCACTTT

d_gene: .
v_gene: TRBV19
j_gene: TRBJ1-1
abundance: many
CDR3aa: CASSSREGSGTEAFF
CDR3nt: TGTGCCAGTAGTTCCCGAGAGGGATCAGGCACTGAAGCTTTCTTT

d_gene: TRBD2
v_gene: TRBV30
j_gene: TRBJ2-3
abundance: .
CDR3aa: CAWSVRGGSTDTQYF
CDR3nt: TGTGCCTGGAGTGTACGCGGGGGGAGCACAGATACGCAGTATTTT

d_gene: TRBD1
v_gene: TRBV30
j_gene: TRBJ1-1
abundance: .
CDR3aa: CAWTKDREDEAFF
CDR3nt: TGTGCCTGGACAAAGGACAGGGAGGATGAAGCTTTCTTT

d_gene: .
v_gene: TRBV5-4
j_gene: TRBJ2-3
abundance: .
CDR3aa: CASSGGTATDTQYF
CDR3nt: TGTGCCAGCAGCGGCGGGACAGCCACAGATACGCAGTATTTT

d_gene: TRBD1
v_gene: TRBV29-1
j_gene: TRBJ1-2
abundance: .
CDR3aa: CSVELSTGRYGYTF
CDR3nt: TGCAGCGTTGAACTATCGACAGGGCGCTATGGCTACACCTTC

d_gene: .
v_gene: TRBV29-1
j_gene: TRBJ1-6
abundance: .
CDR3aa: CSVAGAHNSPLHF
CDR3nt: TGCAGCGTAGCAGGAGCCCATAATTCACCCCTCCACTTT

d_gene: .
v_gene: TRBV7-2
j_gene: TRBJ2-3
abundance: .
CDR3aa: CASSPTFSDTQYF
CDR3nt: TGTGCCAGCAGCCCTACTTTCTCAGATACGCAGTATTTT

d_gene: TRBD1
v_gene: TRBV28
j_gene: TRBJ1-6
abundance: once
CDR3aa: CASSTLGQGNSPLHF
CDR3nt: TGTGCCAGCAGTACCCTCGGACAGGGAAATTCACCCCTCCACTTT

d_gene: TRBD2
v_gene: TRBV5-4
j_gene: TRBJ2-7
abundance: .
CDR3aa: CASSSWTSGGEQYF
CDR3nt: TGTGCCAGCAGCTCCTGGACTAGCGGGGGCGAGCAGTACTTC

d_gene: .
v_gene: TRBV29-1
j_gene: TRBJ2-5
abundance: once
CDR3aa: CSVEVTRGTQYF
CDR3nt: TGCAGCGTTGAAGTTACTCGGGGGACCCAGTACTTC

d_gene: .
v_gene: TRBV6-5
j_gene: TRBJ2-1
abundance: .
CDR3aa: CASRYGRNEQFF
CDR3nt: TGTGCCAGCAGGTACGGAAGGAATGAGCAGTTCTTC

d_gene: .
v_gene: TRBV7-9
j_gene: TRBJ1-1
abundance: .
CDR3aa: CASSTRTDMNTEAFF
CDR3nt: TGTGCCAGCAGCACCCGGACGGACATGAACACTGAAGCTTTCTTT

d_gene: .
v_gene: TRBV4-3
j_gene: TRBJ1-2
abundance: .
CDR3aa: CASSQGRSGSGYTF
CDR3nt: TGCGCCAGCAGCCAAGGGAGGTCGGGAAGTGGCTACACCTTC

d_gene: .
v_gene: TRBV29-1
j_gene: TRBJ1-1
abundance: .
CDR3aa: CSVHHYRENTEAFF
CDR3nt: TGCAGCGTTCACCACTACAGGGAGAACACTGAAGCTTTCTTT

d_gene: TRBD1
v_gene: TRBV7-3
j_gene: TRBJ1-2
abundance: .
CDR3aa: CASSGTGEGGYTF
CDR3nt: TGTGCCAGCAGCGGAACAGGGGAGGGCGGCTACACCTTC

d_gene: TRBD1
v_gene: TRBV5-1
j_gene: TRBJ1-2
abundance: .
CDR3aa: CASSPDRPYGYTF
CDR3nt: TGCGCCAGCAGCCCGGACAGGCCATATGGCTACACCTTC

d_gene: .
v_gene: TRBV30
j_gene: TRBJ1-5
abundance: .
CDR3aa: CAWSVRGNQPQHF
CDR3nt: TGTGCCTGGAGTGTACGGGGAAATCAGCCCCAGCATTTT

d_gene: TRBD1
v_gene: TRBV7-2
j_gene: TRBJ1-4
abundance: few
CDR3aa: CASSSGQFSEKLFF
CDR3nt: TGTGCCAGCAGCTCGGGACAGTTTAGTGAAAAACTGTTTTTT

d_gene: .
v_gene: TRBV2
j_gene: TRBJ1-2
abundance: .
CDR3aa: CASSYQGGEGYTF
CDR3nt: TGTGCCAGCAGTTACCAGGGAGGGGAAGGCTACACCTTC

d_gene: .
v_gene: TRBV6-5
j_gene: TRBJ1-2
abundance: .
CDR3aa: CASRIKGASGYTF
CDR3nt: TGTGCCAGCAGAATCAAGGGAGCCAGCGGCTACACCTTC

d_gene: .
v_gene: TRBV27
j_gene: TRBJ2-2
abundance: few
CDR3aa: CASSFHTGELFF
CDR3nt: TGTGCCAGCAGTTTCCACACCGGGGAGCTGTTTTTT

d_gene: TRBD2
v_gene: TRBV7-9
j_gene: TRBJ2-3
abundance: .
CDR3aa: CASSLTSGGSDTQYF
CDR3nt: TGTGCCAGCAGCTTAACTAGCGGGGGTAGCGATACGCAGTATTTT

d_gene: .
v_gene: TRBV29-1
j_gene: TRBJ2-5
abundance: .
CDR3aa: CSVGLRAKETQYF
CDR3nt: TGCAGCGTTGGCCTCAGGGCTAAAGAGACCCAGTACTTC

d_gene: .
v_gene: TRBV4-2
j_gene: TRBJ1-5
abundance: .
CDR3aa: CASSQDWGRDQPQHF
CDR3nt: TGTGCCAGCAGCCAAGATTGGGGTAGGGATCAGCCCCAGCATTTT

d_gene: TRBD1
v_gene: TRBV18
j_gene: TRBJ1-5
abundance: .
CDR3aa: CASSPGTGGSNQPQHF
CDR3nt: TGTGCCAGCTCACCGGGGACAGGGGGAAGCAATCAGCCCCAGCATTTT

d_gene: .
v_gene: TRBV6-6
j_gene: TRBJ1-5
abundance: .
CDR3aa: CASSYRDSNQPQHF
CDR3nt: TGTGCCAGCAGTTACCGTGATAGCAATCAGCCCCAGCATTTT

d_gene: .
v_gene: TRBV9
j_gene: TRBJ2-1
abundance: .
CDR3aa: CASSPTLRDNEQFF
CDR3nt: TGTGCCAGCAGCCCGACCCTTAGGGACAATGAGCAGTTCTTC

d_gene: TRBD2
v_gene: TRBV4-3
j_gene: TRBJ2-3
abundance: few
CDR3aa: CASSLSEGTSGGASDTQYF
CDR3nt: TGCGCCAGCAGCCTATCAGAGGGTACTAGCGGGGGGGCCAGCGATACGCAGTATTTT

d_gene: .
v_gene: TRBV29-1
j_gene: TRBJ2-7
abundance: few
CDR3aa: CSVRQSYEQYF
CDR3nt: TGCAGCGTGCGACAGTCCTACGAGCAGTACTTC